This entry concerns a single T cell receptor beta chain. Its antigen is undetermined. The data belong to a study of Ad26.COV2.S vaccination and SARS-CoV-2 variants. Study-level results: In vaccinated individuals, spike-specific CD8+ and CD4+ T cell responses reportedly displayed substantial breadth.

The junction had 6 bases not matched to a gene; V was cut back by 1 base and J by 3 bases. The CDR3 is 16 residues long. Germline values: CDR1 SEHNR, CDR2 FQNEAQ (reference sequence). Assay: immunoSEQ multiplex PCR; the TCRdb copy retains only in-frame clones and omits some. The repertoire holds 180,000 or so clones, with roughly nine tenths as singletons. The receptor was derived from a human donor who had recovered from COVID-19. The rearrangement links TRBV7-9 to TRBJ2-3, with 8 bases that match TRBD2. The specimen comprised peripheral blood, sampled after recovery from COVID-19. Here the CDR3 DNA reads TGTGCCAGCAGCTTAGGGAGCGGGGGCGATACAGATACGCAGTATTTT. It yields the protein CASSLGSGGDTDTQYF. The variable domain in full, with the rest retrieved from reference TRBV7-9 and TRBJ2-3, is DTGVSQNPRHKITKRGQNVTFRCDPISEHNRLYWYRQTLGQGPEFLTYFQNEAQLEKSRLLSDRFSAERPKGSFSTLEIQRTEQGDSAMYLCASSLGSGGDTDTQYFGPGTRLTVL.